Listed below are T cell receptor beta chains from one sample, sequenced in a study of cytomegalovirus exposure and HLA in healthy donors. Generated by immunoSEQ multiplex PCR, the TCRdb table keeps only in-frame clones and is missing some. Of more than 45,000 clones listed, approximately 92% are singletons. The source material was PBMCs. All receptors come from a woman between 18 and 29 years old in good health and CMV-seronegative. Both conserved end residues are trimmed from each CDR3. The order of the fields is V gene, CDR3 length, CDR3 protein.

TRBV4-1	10	ASSQGPTEAF
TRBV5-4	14	ASSSPRVISTDTQY
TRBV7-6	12	ASSPWSGRTEAF
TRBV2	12	ASSEGSYNSPLH
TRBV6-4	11	ASSDGTNQPQH
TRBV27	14	ASRGLAGASDNEQF
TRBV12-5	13	ASGSGQGMNQPQH
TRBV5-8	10	ASRGGRTEAF
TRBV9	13	ASSVGQGIGNTIY
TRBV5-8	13	ASSPRMGAGYGYT
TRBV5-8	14	ASSRGEQGGNQPQH
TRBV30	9	ALLAGHGYT
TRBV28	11	ASSRGQGSGYT
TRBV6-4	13	ASSSGDSNTGELF
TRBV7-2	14	ASRFPFGVAGNTIY
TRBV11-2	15	ASSLSSRQSSTDTQY
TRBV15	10	ATSRLTGGWF
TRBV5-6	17	ASSSEGTGGRGQAYEQY
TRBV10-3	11	ATNRESNTEAF
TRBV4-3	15	ASSQAPTSGHTDTQY
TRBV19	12	ASSFAGTAETQY
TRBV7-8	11	ASSLARRVEQY
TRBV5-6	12	ASSFGTTGNGYT
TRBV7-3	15	ASSPTLDRANTGELF
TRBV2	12	ASTGQGRNSPLH
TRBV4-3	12	ASSLTGGNQPQH
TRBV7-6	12	ASSLGGTNSPLH
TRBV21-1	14	ASSKRRGPRSYEQY
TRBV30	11	AWIPGQEETQY
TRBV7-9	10	ASSSSAGELF
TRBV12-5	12	ASGGQLTTDTQY
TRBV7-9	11	ASSGQGNQPQH
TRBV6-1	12	ASNARTSGETQY
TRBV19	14	ASSIFFTSGIYEQY
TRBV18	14	ASSPQVAGNTGELF
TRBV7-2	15	ASSLEYRGQSSYEQY
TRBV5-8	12	ASSLPGGTYGYT
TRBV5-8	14	ASSLYRGLNTGELF
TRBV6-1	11	ASSENFNQPQH
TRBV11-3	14	ASSSHEVGSYNEQF
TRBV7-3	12	ASSFAGGNYEQY
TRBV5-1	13	ASSLARQATYEQY
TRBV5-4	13	ASSFGREAYNEQF
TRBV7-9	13	ASSLGGGPYNEQF
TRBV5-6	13	ASSFPPTPYNEQF
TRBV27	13	ASSLSGTGGYEQY
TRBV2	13	ASSAGTTISYEQY
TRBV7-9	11	ASSLGAKETQY
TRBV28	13	ASSLLAGVNVGYT
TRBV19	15	ASSIEGAGTYNSPLH
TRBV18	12	ASSPLGGSEGYT
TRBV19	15	ASSIGGTGGLRQPQH
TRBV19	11	ASSPIQGGEQF
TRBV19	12	ASSIEGGSYEQY
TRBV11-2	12	ASSFVERNTEAF
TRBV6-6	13	ASGTHGERNQPQH
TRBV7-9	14	ASSLVLIGYADEQY
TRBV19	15	ASSIPRGRILNNEQF